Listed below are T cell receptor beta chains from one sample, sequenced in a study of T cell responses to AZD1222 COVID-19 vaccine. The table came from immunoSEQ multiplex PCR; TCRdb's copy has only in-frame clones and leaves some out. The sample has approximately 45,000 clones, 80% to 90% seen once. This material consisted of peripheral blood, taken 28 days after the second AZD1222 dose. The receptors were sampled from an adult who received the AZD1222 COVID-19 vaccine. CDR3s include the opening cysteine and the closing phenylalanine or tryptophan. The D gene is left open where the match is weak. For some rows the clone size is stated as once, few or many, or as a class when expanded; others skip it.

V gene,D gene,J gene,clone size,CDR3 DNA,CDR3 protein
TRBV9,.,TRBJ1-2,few,TGTGCCAGCAGTAAAAACTCAGGGTACGGCTACACCTTC,CASSKNSGYGYTF
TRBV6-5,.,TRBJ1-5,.,TGTGCCAGCAGTCCCTGGCGGGGGGTGGGTCAGCCCCAGCATTTT,CASSPWRGVGQPQHF
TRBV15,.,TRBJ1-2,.,TGTGCCACCAGCAGAGTCCCGTCAGGAGGCTACACCTTC,CATSRVPSGGYTF
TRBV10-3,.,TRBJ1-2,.,TGTGCCATCAGTGAGACCCCAGGGGTAGTAAGCTATGGCTACACCTTC,CAISETPGVVSYGYTF
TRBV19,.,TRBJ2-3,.,TGTGCCAGTAGTCCGGACGGACGCACAGATACGCAGTATTTT,CASSPDGRTDTQYF
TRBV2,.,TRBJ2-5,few,TGTGCCAGCAGTGAGGAGCAAGAGACCCAGTACTTC,CASSEEQETQYF
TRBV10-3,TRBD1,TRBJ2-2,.,TGTGCCATCAGTGACCGGACAGGGTCCCCCACCGGGGAGCTGTTTTTT,CAISDRTGSPTGELFF
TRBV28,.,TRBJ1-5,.,TGTGCCAGCAGTTTATTCGGGCCAGATCAGCCCCAGCATTTT,CASSLFGPDQPQHF
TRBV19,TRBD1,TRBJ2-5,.,TGTGCCAGTAGTAGTCCTCGCGACAGGGGACAAGAGACCCAGTACTTC,CASSSPRDRGQETQYF
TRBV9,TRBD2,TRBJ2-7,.,TGTGCCAGCAGCGTAGGAGCGGGAGGTCCCACATCTAGCCGCTACGAGCAGTACTTC,CASSVGAGGPTSSRYEQYF
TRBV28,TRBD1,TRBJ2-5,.,TGTGCCAGCAGTACGCGGGACAGGGGACAAGAGACCCAGTACTTC,CASSTRDRGQETQYF
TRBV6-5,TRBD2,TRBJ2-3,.,TGTGCCAGCAGTTTGGGACTAGCGGGAGATACGCAGTATTTT,CASSLGLAGDTQYF
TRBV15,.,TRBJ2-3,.,TGTGCCACCAGCAGAGATCCCACAACAGATACGCAGTATTTT,CATSRDPTTDTQYF
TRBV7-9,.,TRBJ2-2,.,TGTGCCAGCAGCTTAATGCAGGGGCGCACCGGGGAGCTGTTTTTT,CASSLMQGRTGELFF
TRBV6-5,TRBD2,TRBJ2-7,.,TGTGCCAGCAGGAGAACTAGCGGGTTCTACGAGCAGTACTTC,CASRRTSGFYEQYF
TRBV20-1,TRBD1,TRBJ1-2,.,TGCAGTGCTAGTCCAGGGGGGTATGGCTACACCTTC,CSASPGGYGYTF
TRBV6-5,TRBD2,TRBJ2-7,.,TGTGCCAGCAGTTATTCTAGCGGGAGGGCCGACGAGCAGTACTTC,CASSYSSGRADEQYF
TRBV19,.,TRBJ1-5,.,TGTGCCAGTAGTACACCAAGAGGGACTGCCCGTAATCAGCCCCAGCATTTT,CASSTPRGTARNQPQHF
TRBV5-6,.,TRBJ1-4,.,TGTGCCAGCAGCCCCGGCCGCCCGGGAGGGGGTGAAAAACTGTTTTTT,CASSPGRPGGGEKLFF
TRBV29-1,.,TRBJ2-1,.,TGCAGCGTTCGGGGCAGGGGGGCCTACAATGAGCAGTTCTTC,CSVRGRGAYNEQFF
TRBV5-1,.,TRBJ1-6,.,TGCGCCAGCAGCTCTTCACAGAGCTATAATTCACCCCTCCACTTT,CASSSSQSYNSPLHF
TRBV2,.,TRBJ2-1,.,TGTGCCAGCAGAGTAACAAGACAGGCCGGCGGTGAGCAGTTCTTC,CASRVTRQAGGEQFF
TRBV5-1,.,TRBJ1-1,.,TGCGCCAGCAGCGCGGGGACGGCGACTGAAGCTTTCTTT,CASSAGTATEAFF
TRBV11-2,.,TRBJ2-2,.,TGTGCCAGCAGCTCCCTAGTTGGTACCGGGGAGCTGTTTTTT,CASSSLVGTGELFF
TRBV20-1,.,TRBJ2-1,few,TGCAGTGCTACAAACCGGGACGAGCAGTTCTTC,CSATNRDEQFF
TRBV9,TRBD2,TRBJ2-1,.,TGTGCCAGCAGCGTGGTCAGCGGGAGGGGCTATGAGCAGTTCTTC,CASSVVSGRGYEQFF
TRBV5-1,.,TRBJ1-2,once,TGCGCCAGCAGCTCGGGGGCTACCTCCTATGGCTACACCTTC,CASSSGATSYGYTF
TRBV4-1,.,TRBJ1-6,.,TGCGCCAGCAGGATTGGAGGCGGGTCCTATAATTCACCCCTCCACTTT,CASRIGGGSYNSPLHF
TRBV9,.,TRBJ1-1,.,TGTGCCAGCAGCGTAGTTGCGAACACTGAAGCTTTCTTT,CASSVVANTEAFF
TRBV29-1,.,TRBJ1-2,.,TGCAGCGTTGCGCCTCGGGGCGAGGACTATGGCTACACCTTC,CSVAPRGEDYGYTF
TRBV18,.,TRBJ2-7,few,TGTGCCAGCTCAACACTACCATATAGCGAGCAGTACTTC,CASSTLPYSEQYF
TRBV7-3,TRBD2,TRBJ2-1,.,TGTGCCAGCAGCATGTACTCTAGCGGGACCTACAATGAGCAGTTCTTC,CASSMYSSGTYNEQFF
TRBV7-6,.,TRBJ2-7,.,TGTGCCAGCAGCTCAAGACTAGTCGGGTACTACGAGCAGTACTTC,CASSSRLVGYYEQYF
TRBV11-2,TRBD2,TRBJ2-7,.,TGTGCCAGCAGCTTGATGACCGGACTAGCGGTTTTACCCTCCTACGAGCAGTACTTC,CASSLMTGLAVLPSYEQYF
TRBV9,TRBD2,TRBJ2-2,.,TGTGCCAGCAGCGTAGCCGGGAGGGACACCGGGGAGCTGTTTTTT,CASSVAGRDTGELFF
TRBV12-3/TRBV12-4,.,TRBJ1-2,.,TGTGCCAGCTCCTCCGAGGACTATGGCTACACCTTC,CASSSEDYGYTF
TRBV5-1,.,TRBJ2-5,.,TGCGCCAGCAGCCCCCAACGCTTGGGGGCCTTATCGGGAGGTAGGGAGACCCAGTACTTC,CASSPQRLGALSGGRETQYF
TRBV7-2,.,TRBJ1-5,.,TGTGCCAGCAGCCTAGCACGGGCAGCAAATCAGCCCCAGCATTTT,CASSLARAANQPQHF
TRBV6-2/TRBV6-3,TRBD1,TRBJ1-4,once,TGTGCCAGCAGTTCCGGGACAGGGTATGAAAAACTGTTTTTT,CASSSGTGYEKLFF
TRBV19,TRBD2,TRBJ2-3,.,TGTGCCAGTAGTAGCTCTAGCGGATGGGGGGATACGCAGTATTTT,CASSSSSGWGDTQYF
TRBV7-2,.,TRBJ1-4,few,TGTGCCAGCAGCTTAGAATGGCAGGAGGGTCAACTGTTTTTT,CASSLEWQEGQLFF
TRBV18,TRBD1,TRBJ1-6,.,TGTGCCAGCTCTTCCGGGACAGGGAATTCACCCCTCCACTTT,CASSSGTGNSPLHF
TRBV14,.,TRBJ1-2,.,TGTGCCAGCAGCCTCGGACGGTCCTCCCCCTCTACTAACTATGGCTACACCTTC,CASSLGRSSPSTNYGYTF
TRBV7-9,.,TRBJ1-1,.,TGTGCCAGCAGGGACAGTTCCTTCACTGAAGCTTTCTTT,CASRDSSFTEAFF
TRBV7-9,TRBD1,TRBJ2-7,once,TGTGCCAGCAGCCCACGAATGGGCCAGGGGGCGTACGAGCAGTACTTC,CASSPRMGQGAYEQYF
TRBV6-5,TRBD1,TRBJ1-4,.,TGTGCCAGCAGTTACAGATTAACAGGGGGTAATGAAAAACTGTTTTTT,CASSYRLTGGNEKLFF
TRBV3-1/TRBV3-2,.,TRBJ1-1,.,TGTGCCAGCAGCCAAGACGTGAGTGGGACTGAAGCTTTCTTT,CASSQDVSGTEAFF
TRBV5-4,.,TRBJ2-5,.,TGTGCCAGCAGCTTGGGGGTCGTCGAGGAGACCCAGTACTTC,CASSLGVVEETQYF
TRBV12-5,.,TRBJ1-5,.,TGTGCTAGTGGTTTGGTAGGGCGCAGGAATCAGCCCCAGCATTTT,CASGLVGRRNQPQHF
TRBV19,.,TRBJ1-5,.,TGTGCCAGTAGTATCCCCTCCGTAGGCAATCAGCCCCAGCATTTT,CASSIPSVGNQPQHF
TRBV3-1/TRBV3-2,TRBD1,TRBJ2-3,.,TGTGCCAGCAGCCGAAGGGGGCAACTCACAGCAGATACGCAGTATTTT,CASSRRGQLTADTQYF
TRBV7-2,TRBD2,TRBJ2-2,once,TGTGCCAGCAGCTTAGTAGGGACTAGCGATACCGGGGAGCTGTTTTTT,CASSLVGTSDTGELFF